One and the same sample provided the 7 T cell receptor beta chains below, sequenced in a study of CD8 T cells in ankylosing spondylitis. General observations from the study: What seemed typical of ankylosing spondylitis blood was a TCR beta motif built from under 10 highly homologous variants.

Antigens of these TCRs are unknown. TCRdb processed the 5' RACE reads anew with MiXCR; each CDR3 protein has one entry. Seen here are over 700,000 distinct CDR3 sequences, over 15% observed once, and the top ten hold under 20%. Sequencing was carried out using blood, either unsorted or a sorted T cell fraction (not recorded which). These receptors were collected from a male donor with ankylosing spondylitis.

This sequence joins TRBV11-2 and TRBJ2-1; perhaps TRBD2 as D (5 bases). Germline CDR1 and CDR2: SGHAT and FQNNGV. The germline V and J ends were trimmed by 2 bases and 3 bases, with 8 bases remaining between them. The CDR3 runs to 14 residues. CDR3 residues: CASSLSRDYNEQFF. Here the CDR3 DNA reads TGTGCCAGCAGCTTATCCCGGGACTACAATGAGCAGTTCTTC.

This clonotype showed up just a few times. The V gene is TRBV20-1, the J gene TRBJ2-2; 14 bases match TRBD2. The length of the CDR3 is 16 residues. With V trimmed by 6 bases and J by 0 bases, 3 bases remained unmatched. Per germline, CDR1 DFQATT and CDR2 SNEGSKA (reference sequence). The CDR3 region is CSAKTSGGANTGELFF. As DNA, the CDR3 is TGCAGTGCCAAGACTAGCGGGGGGGCGAACACCGGGGAGCTGTTTTTT.

A few counts support this clonotype. The chain carries TRBV9 and TRBJ1-5; D is unclear. With 0 bases removed from V and 5 bases from J, the gap between germline ends came to 12 bases. The CDR3 extends over 15 amino acids. Germline V lookup: CDR1 SGDLS, CDR2 YYNGEE. CDR3 residues: CASSVDGQRDQPQHF. The CDR3 nucleotides read TGTGCCAGCAGCGTAGATGGTCAGAGAGATCAGCCCCAGCATTTT.

This clonotype was found a few times. This chain links TRBV25-1 with TRBJ1-2; D gene unclear. The germline V gene has CDR1 MGHDK and CDR2 SYGVNS. The V end was cut by 2 bases, the J end by 4 bases, with 8 bases between. The CDR3 totals 13 residues. The CDR3 region has the DNA TGTGCCAGCAGTGAAAAAGGTCTCTATGGCTACACCTTC. The encoded protein is CASSEKGLYGYTF.

This clonotype was detected a few times. Here the CDR3 reads CASSQDRASGRNEQFF. CDR3 DNA sequence: TGTGCCAGCAGCCAAGATCGGGCTAGCGGGAGGAATGAGCAGTTCTTC. The chain is built from TRBV3-1 and TRBJ2-1; TRBD2 agrees at 11 bases. The CDR3 runs 16 residues. Germline V gene data show CDR1 as LGHDT and CDR2 as YNNKEL (reference sequence). Unmatched junction bases numbered 5, after V lost 0 bases and J lost 7 bases.

This clonotype was observed at least ten times. The chain is built from TRBV4-2 and TRBJ2-3, with 7 nucleotides matching TRBD2. J was trimmed by 2 bases and V by 0 bases; bases with no gene match: 8. Germline lookup yields CDR1 LGHNA and CDR2 YNFKEQ. This CDR3 is built from 17 residues. CDR3 sequence: CASSQDPSGVVTDTQYF. In DNA, the CDR3 is TGTGCCAGCAGCCAAGATCCCAGCGGGGTCGTCACAGATACGCAGTATTTT.

This clonotype was picked up many times. The chain employs TRBV7-9 and TRBJ2-7; TRBD2 aligns across 8 bases. The V segment lost 6 bases and the J segment 5 bases; nucleotides outside the gene matches: 15. The length of the CDR3 is 16 residues. Germline V gene data show CDR1 as SEHNR and CDR2 as FQNEAQ (reference sequence). CDR3 residues: CASSLDGAGGYHEQYF. The DNA for the CDR3 is TGTGCCAGCAGTCTTGACGGGGCGGGAGGTTACCACGAGCAGTACTTC.